This T cell receptor beta chain derives from a study of regulatory T cells in long-lasting Graves disease. V was cut by 0 bases and J by 4 bases, with 10 bases left in between. The germline CDR1 and CDR2 sequences are SGHRS and YFSETQ. This CDR3 is 14 amino acids long. The time point was: newly diagnosed GD, antithyroid drugs for less than 3 months. With RNA extracted from PBMCs as input, the TCR library was made. This clonotype was counted many times. Building of the TCR beta libraries involved iRepertoire HTBI primers and Arm-PCR of CDR3 regions. TCRdb redid the calling of the multiplex PCR reads with MiXCR, one entry per CDR3 protein. The sample contains over 350,000 distinct CDR3 sequences, less than 15% of which appear only once. These records were also assigned to another study, of T cells in Graves' hyperthyroidism and ophthalmopathy. That publication notes: A 13 V-J signature model discriminated ophthalmopathy versus stable hyperthyroidism.

This clonotype was obtained from a woman aged 50 to 60 with Graves disease. The chain is built from TRBV5-1 and TRBJ1-1; D not certain. The sample here was peripheral blood mononuclear cells (PBMCs), taken at new diagnosis, from a patient treated with antithyroid drugs. In DNA form, the CDR3 reads TGCGCCAGCAGCTTGGAGGTGGGTTTCACTGAAGCTTTCTTT. This codes for CASSLEVGFTEAFF.